The 25 T cell receptor beta chains below all came from one sample that was sequenced in a study of spatial heterogeneity in lung cancer. MiXCR, run by TCRdb on the 5' RACE reads, gives a single entry per CDR3 protein. This table has tens of thousands of distinct CDR3 sequences, roughly 13% appearing once. Time point: sample taken at primary tumor resection. The material was PBMCs, obtained at surgery. The receptor set was obtained from a male donor with early-stage non-small cell lung cancer.

This clonotype has only a few counts. The rearrangement joins TRBV20-1 to TRBJ2-3; D uncertain. Trimming pared 3 bases from V and 1 base from J, leaving 11 bases between. Germline-derived CDR1 and CDR2 are DFQATT and SNEGSKA (reference sequence). The CDR3 has 14 residues. The CDR3 is CSARFSYRTDTQYF. CDR3 in DNA: TGCAGTGCTAGGTTCTCGTACCGCACAGATACGCAGTATTTT.

This clonotype was detected only a few times. The CDR3 is CSARAGTENYGYTF. In nucleotides, the CDR3 is TGCAGTGCTAGGGCCGGGACGGAGAACTATGGCTACACCTTC. The rearrangement links TRBV20-1 to TRBJ1-2; perhaps TRBD1 as D (5 bases). The V and J ends lost 3 bases and 2 bases respectively, with 13 bases between them. Germline values: CDR1 DFQATT, CDR2 SNEGSKA (reference sequence). The CDR3 is made up of 14 amino acids.

The V gene is TRBV5-1, the J gene TRBJ1-2; D remains ambiguous. Trimming left V 3 bases short and J 4 bases short, with 13 bases between. This CDR3 region has 14 residues. Germline lookup yields CDR1 SGHRS and CDR2 YFSETQ. The CDR3 is CASSSHRDTYGYTF. The CDR3 DNA sequence: TGCGCCAGCAGCTCCCACAGAGACACCTATGGCTACACCTTC.

This clonotype was observed a handful of times. The chain has TRBV4-1 and TRBJ2-7; the D is unclear. The germline V and J ends were trimmed by 1 base and 4 bases, with 11 bases remaining between them. Germline values: CDR1 MGHRA, CDR2 YSYEKL. The CDR3 sequence is 14 residues long. CDR3 DNA sequence: TGCGCCAGCAGCCAAGGACGGGCTGAGTACGAGCAGTACTTC. Translation gives CASSQGRAEYEQYF.

The table lists this clonotype with a few counts. V and J are TRBV10-1 and TRBJ1-2; tentative D call: TRBD1 (5 bases). V shed 3 bases and J shed 6 bases, with 14 bases lying between them. The CDR3 has 14 residues. Germline V gene sequence: CDR1 WNHNN, CDR2 SYGVQD (reference sequence). The CDR3 loop is CASSDDRGGDGYTF. CDR3 coding DNA: TGCGCCAGCAGTGATGACCGGGGCGGGGATGGCTACACCTTC.

The chain recombines TRBV5-4 with TRBJ2-7; possible D gene TRBD2, 6 bases. The germline V gene encodes CDR1 SGHNT and CDR2 YYREEE (reference sequence). The CDR3 has 14 amino acids. V lost 4 bases and J 5 bases, leaving 16 bases between the germline ends. The CDR3 loop reads CASSPTWGDDEQYF. The CDR3 bases are TGTGCCAGCAGCCCCACCTGGGGGGACGACGAGCAGTACTTC. The whole variable domain, remainder taken from reference TRBV5-4 and TRBJ2-7, is ETGVTQSPTHLIKTRGQQVTLRCSSQSGHNTVSWYQQALGQGPQFIFQYYREEENGRGNFPPRFSGLQFPNYSSELNVNALELDDSALYLCASSPTWGDDEQYFGPGTRLTVT.

This clonotype showed up many times. The genes are TRBV12-3 or TRBV12-4 and TRBJ2-5; 15 nucleotides align to TRBD2. The CDR3 covers 16 residues. Trimming cost V 5 bases and J 4 bases; bases outside gene matches: 5. The CDR3 region is CASSPGLAGGSETQYF. Written as DNA, the CDR3 is TGTGCCAGCAGTCCGGGACTAGCGGGGGGATCAGAGACCCAGTACTTC.

This clonotype was counted many times. The V gene is TRBV29-1, the J gene TRBJ2-1; D tentatively reads TRBD1 or TRBD2 (5 bases each). V lost 3 bases and J 4 bases, leaving 19 bases between the germline ends. The V gene's germline CDR1 is SQVTM and CDR2 ANQGSEA. The CDR3 extends over 16 amino acids. As DNA, the CDR3 is TGCAGCGTTGACGAGGGGCAGGGCCCAAGGTACAATGAGCAGTTCTTC. Its translation is CSVDEGQGPRYNEQFF.

In its sample, this clonotype was seen many times. This chain joins TRBV5-1 and TRBJ1-2, with a weak D call TRBD1 (6 bases). Per germline, CDR1 SGHRS and CDR2 YFSETQ. V shed 1 base and J shed 4 bases, with 11 bases lying between them. The CDR3 contains 14 residues. CDR3 nucleotides: TGCGCCAGCAGCTTGTATGGACAGCTCTATGGCTACACCTTC. As protein: CASSLYGQLYGYTF.

This clonotype was observed at least ten times. The chain employs TRBV7-9 and TRBJ1-2; possible D gene TRBD1, 5 bases. Trimming removed 6 bases from V and 6 bases from J, with 20 bases in between. The length of the CDR3 is 15 residues. The germline V gene encodes CDR1 SEHNR and CDR2 FQNEAQ (reference sequence). This CDR3 reads CASRESWVGDHGYTF. In DNA, the CDR3 is TGTGCCAGCAGAGAATCTTGGGTAGGGGACCATGGCTACACCTTC.

The chain joins TRBV9 to TRBJ1-1; D remains ambiguous. Trimming removed 0 bases from V and 0 bases from J, with 12 bases in between. This CDR3 has 16 residues. Per germline, CDR1 SGDLS and CDR2 YYNGEE. This CDR3 reads CASSVGWVNMNTEAFF. In DNA, the CDR3 is TGTGCCAGCAGCGTAGGATGGGTTAACATGAACACTGAAGCTTTCTTT.

This clonotype was recorded many times. The rearrangement joins TRBV2 to TRBJ2-1, with D possibly matching TRBD2 (5 bases). CDR3 size: 15 residues. The V end lost 5 bases, the J end lost 3 bases, and 14 bases lay between the germline ends. The germline gives CDR1 SNHLY, CDR2 FYNNEI. The CDR3 region is CASSQEAGGYNEQFF. The CDR3, as DNA: TGTGCCAGCAGTCAAGAGGCGGGTGGCTACAATGAGCAGTTCTTC.

The rearrangement uses TRBV21-1 and TRBJ2-3; TRBD1 reflects the table's D call only, with no check against the DNA. TRBV21-1 is a listed pseudogene. The CDR3 runs to 16 residues. The CDR3 DNA sequence: TGTGCCAGCAGCAAAGCGGCAGGGGGCGGCACAGATACGCAGTATTTT. It is translated as CASSKAAGGGTDTQYF.

This clonotype was picked up many times. This rearrangement joins TRBV15 to TRBJ1-4; D perhaps matches TRBD1 (6 bases). This CDR3 has 15 amino acids. Germline loops: CDR1 LNHNV, CDR2 YYDKDF (reference sequence). Deletions cut 5 bases from V and 5 bases from J, with 15 bases between. CDR3 sequence (DNA): TGTGCCACCAGCGGGCTAGGGGGAGAAAATGAAAAACTGTTTTTT. This encodes CATSGLGGENEKLFF.

This clonotype occurred many times. The chain is built from TRBV10-3 and TRBJ2-2, with TRBD2 matching over 7 bases. V trimming: 0 bases; J trimming: 3 bases; junction bases outside the gene matches: 1. CDR3 length: 15 amino acids. Germline V gene sequence: CDR1 ENHRY, CDR2 SYGVKD. CDR3 nucleotide sequence: TGTGCCATCAGTGAGTCCAGCGGGGACACCGGGGAGCTGTTTTTT. Encoded protein: CAISESSGDTGELFF.

This clonotype was observed a few times. This sequence joins TRBV28 and TRBJ2-3; TRBD2 matches 8 bases. The CDR3 contains 18 residues. Per germline, CDR1 MDHEN and CDR2 SYDVKM. The junction had 16 bases not matched to a gene; V was cut back by 6 bases and J by 2 bases. CDR3 in DNA: TGTGCCAGCAGCCTAGACGGAAGCAGGACTAGCATCACAGATACGCAGTATTTT. Translated: CASSLDGSRTSITDTQYF.

This clonotype was counted only a few times. The chain uses TRBV7-9 and TRBJ2-3; D is ambiguous. Germline CDR1 and CDR2: SEHNR and FQNEAQ (reference sequence). The CDR3 spans 16 residues. V was trimmed by 2 bases and J by 0 bases, leaving 12 bases between them. In DNA form, the CDR3 reads TGTGCCAGCAGCTTACGGGTGGTCTCTAGCACAGATACGCAGTATTTT. Protein product: CASSLRVVSSTDTQYF.

As for this clonotype: A much larger clone differs by one base, so this may be a read error. CDR3 protein: CASGDLAGVITDTQYF. CDR3 coding DNA: TGTGCCAGCGGTGACCTAGCGGGGGTGATCACAGATACGCAGTATTTT. The chain links TRBV2 to TRBJ2-3; 10 bases fit TRBD2. The V gene's germline CDR1 is SNHLY and CDR2 FYNNEI. This CDR3 comprises 16 residues.

The table lists this clonotype with many counts. The V and J genes are TRBV13 and TRBJ2-7; unclear D gene. Germline-derived CDR1 and CDR2 are PRHDT and FYEKMQ (reference sequence). The ends were cut back, 3 bases at V and 6 bases at J, with 9 bases in the middle. This CDR3 is 12 amino acids long. This CDR3 is CASSFGRSEQYF. DNA of the CDR3: TGTGCCAGCAGCTTCGGACGGAGCGAGCAGTACTTC.

J is TRBJ1-1 and V is TRBV7-2; 7 positions agree with TRBD1. Losses at the gene ends were 2 bases for V and 8 bases for J; bases not matched to a gene: 8. CDR3 length: 14 amino acids. The germline V gene encodes CDR1 SGHTA and CDR2 FQGNSA. CDR3 bases: TGTGCCAGCAGCTTAAAGACAGGGATCGTGGAAGCTTTCTTT. Protein: CASSLKTGIVEAFF.

The genes are TRBV7-6 and TRBJ2-4, with unresolved D. The germline V and J ends were trimmed by 2 bases and 7 bases, with 9 bases remaining between them. The germline CDR1 and CDR2 sequences are SGHVS and FNYEAQ. The CDR3 is made up of 13 amino acids. The CDR3 region is CASSLSFGNIQYF. The CDR3 coding sequence is TGTGCCAGCAGCTTAAGTTTCGGGAACATTCAGTACTTC. The whole variable domain, filled in from reference TRBV7-6 and TRBJ2-4, reads GAGVSQSPRYKVTKRGQDVALRCDPISGHVSLYWYRQALGQGPEFLTYFNYEAQQDKSGLPNDRFSAERPEGSISTLTIQRTEQRDSAMYRCASSLSFGNIQYFGAGTRLSVL.

The genes are TRBV7-2 and TRBJ1-1; unclear D gene. The germline V gene has CDR1 SGHTA and CDR2 FQGNSA. V shed 2 bases and J shed 0 bases, with 7 bases lying between them. CDR3 length: 14 amino acids. The CDR3 region is CASSLTGLNTEAFF. The CDR3 nucleotides are TGTGCCAGCAGCTTAACGGGGTTGAACACTGAAGCTTTCTTT. Together with reference TRBV7-2 and TRBJ1-1, the CDR3 gives the full variable domain: GAGVSQSPSNKVTEKGKDVELRCDPISGHTALYWYRQSLGQGLEFLIYFQGNSAPDKSGLPSDRFSAERTGGSVSTLTIQRTQQEDSAVYLCASSLTGLNTEAFFGQGTRLTVV.

V and J are TRBV29-1 and TRBJ1-1; TRBD1 is a possible D gene (5 bases). The CDR3 length is 13 residues. Per the germline V gene, CDR1 is SQVTM and CDR2 is ANQGSEA. V lost 3 bases and J lost 0, with 8 bases in between. Here the CDR3 reads CSVDRAMNTEAFF. The CDR3 DNA follows: TGCAGCGTTGACAGGGCCATGAACACTGAAGCTTTCTTT. The complete variable domain, with remaining parts taken from reference TRBV29-1 and TRBJ1-1, reads SAVISQKPSRDICQRGTSLTIQCQVDSQVTMMFWYRQQPGQSLTLIATANQGSEATYESGFVIDKFPISRPNLTFSTLTVSNMSPEDSSIYLCSVDRAMNTEAFFGQGTRLTVV.

The V gene is TRBV29-1, the J gene TRBJ1-6; no firm D call. Trimming pared 4 bases from V and 9 bases from J, leaving 13 bases between. CDR1 and CDR2 (germline): SQVTM, ANQGSEA. This CDR3 is 13 amino acids long. In nucleotides, the CDR3 is TGCAGCGTTGCGGATGCCTCGGGTTCACCCCTCCACTTT. Translation: CSVADASGSPLHF.

This clonotype is medium-sized within its sample. The chain has TRBV20-1 and TRBJ1-4; D unclear. The CDR3 consists of 12 residues. Deletions cut 6 bases from V and 6 bases from J, with 11 bases between. Looked up from germline, CDR1 is DFQATT and CDR2 is SNEGSKA (reference sequence). CDR3 nucleotides: TGCAGTGCGGGCCCGAGCGATGAAAAACTGTTTTTT. This encodes CSAGPSDEKLFF.